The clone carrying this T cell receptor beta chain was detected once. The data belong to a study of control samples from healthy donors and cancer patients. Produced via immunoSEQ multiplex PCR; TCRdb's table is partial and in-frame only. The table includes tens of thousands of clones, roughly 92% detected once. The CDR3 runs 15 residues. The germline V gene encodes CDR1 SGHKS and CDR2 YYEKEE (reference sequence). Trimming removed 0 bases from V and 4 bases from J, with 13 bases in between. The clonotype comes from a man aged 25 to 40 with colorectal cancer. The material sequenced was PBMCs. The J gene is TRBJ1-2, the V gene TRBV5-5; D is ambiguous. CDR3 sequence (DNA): TGTGCCAGCAGCTTGGAAAAGGGTCAGATCTATGGCTACACCTTC. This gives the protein CASSLEKGQIYGYTF.